The next 19 T cell receptor beta chains were all read from a single sample in a study of blood T cell repertoires in COVID-19. Data came from immunoSEQ multiplex PCR; TCRdb stores just in-frame clones and leaves some out. The profile shows about 400,000 clones, over 85% of them singletons. The material sequenced was PBMCs or T cells enriched from blood (not recorded which). Every receptor here comes from a woman under 40 who had recovered from COVID-19.

The chain links TRBV20-1 to TRBJ2-7; 10 nucleotides agree with TRBD2. CDR3 size: 15 residues. Germline CDR1 reads DFQATT; CDR2 reads SNEGSKA (reference sequence). V shed 3 bases and J 5 bases; nucleotides not matched to a gene: 10. The CDR3 loop reads CSASSGLALRNEQYF. CDR3 nucleotide sequence: TGCAGTGCTAGTTCGGGACTAGCGCTTAGGAACGAGCAGTACTTC.

The chain has TRBV30 and TRBJ1-5, with D possibly being TRBD1 (6 bases). CDR1 and CDR2 from the germline V gene are GTSNPN and SVGIG (reference sequence). Trimming took off 4 bases at V and 3 bases at J, with 10 bases between the two ends. The CDR3 contains 13 residues. Written as DNA, the CDR3 is TGTGCCTGGAATCCAGGGGTCAATCAGCCCCAGCATTTT. It yields the protein CAWNPGVNQPQHF.

The chain carries TRBV15 and TRBJ1-5; no clear D gene. Per the germline V gene, CDR1 is LNHNV and CDR2 is YYDKDF (reference sequence). CDR3 length: 15 residues. V lost 3 bases and J lost 2, with 11 bases in between. The CDR3 reads CATSRREYGNQPQHF. Written as DNA, the CDR3 is TGTGCCACCAGCAGGCGGGAATACGGCAATCAGCCCCAGCATTTT.

The chain combines TRBV6-5 with TRBJ1-2; weak D call: TRBD1 (5 bases). This CDR3 is built from 13 residues. The ends were cut back, 4 bases at V and 2 bases at J, with 8 bases in the middle. From germline, CDR1 is MNHEY and CDR2 SVGAGI. In nucleotides, the CDR3 is TGTGCCAGCAGTTGGGGGGGAAACTATGGCTACACCTTC. Protein sequence: CASSWGGNYGYTF.

The rearrangement links TRBV27 to TRBJ1-1; D is unresolved. The CDR3 loop spans 14 amino acids. Germline V gives CDR1 MNHEY, CDR2 SMNVEV (reference sequence). Trimming removed 5 bases from V and 4 bases from J, with 14 bases in between. CDR3 nucleotide sequence: TGTGCCAGCAGTCCAACAAAGCTAGGCACTGAAGCTTTCTTT. It encodes CASSPTKLGTEAFF.

A few counts support this clone. V and J are TRBV6-5 and TRBJ1-2, with TRBD1 as a possible D gene (6 bases). Looked up from germline, CDR1 is MNHEY and CDR2 is SVGAGI. The CDR3 has 14 amino acids. V was shortened by 6 bases and J by 6 bases, with 17 bases between the two germline ends. CDR3 sequence: CASSPNPNRDGYTF. The CDR3 region has the DNA TGTGCCAGCAGCCCCAATCCTAACAGGGATGGCTACACCTTC.

The V gene is TRBV10-3, the J gene TRBJ1-3, with D perhaps TRBD1 (6 bases). Germline-derived CDR1 and CDR2 are ENHRY and SYGVKD. This CDR3 has 14 residues. V was trimmed by 6 bases and J by 0 bases, leaving 9 bases between them. The CDR3 protein is CAISQQGSGNTIYF. CDR3 nucleotide sequence: TGTGCCATCAGCCAACAGGGCTCTGGAAACACCATATATTTT.

The chain carries TRBV5-5 and TRBJ2-7, with TRBD2 as a possible D gene (6 bases). The CDR3 sequence is 15 residues long. The V end lost 0 bases, the J end lost 5 bases, and 15 bases lay between the germline ends. Germline CDR1 SGHKS, CDR2 YYEKEE (reference sequence). For the CDR3, the DNA is TGTGCCAGCAGCTTGGGGCTAGCCGGGGGTAACGAGCAGTACTTC. This translates into CASSLGLAGGNEQYF. Supplemented by reference TRBV5-5 and TRBJ2-7, the full variable domain reads DAGVTQSPTHLIKTRGQQVTLRCSPISGHKSVSWYQQVLGQGPQFIFQYYEKEERGRGNFPDRFSARQFPNYSSELNVNALLLGDSALYLCASSLGLAGGNEQYFGPGTRLTVT.

The chain combines TRBV28 with TRBJ1-6; D unclear. V lost 4 bases, J lost 7 bases, and 17 bases lay in between. Germline-derived CDR1 and CDR2 are MDHEN and SYDVKM. This CDR3 has 16 residues. CDR3 amino acids: CASSSPTGWKNSPLHF. Here the CDR3 DNA reads TGTGCCAGCAGTTCCCCGACGGGATGGAAGAATTCACCCCTCCACTTT.

The genes are TRBV18 and TRBJ2-1; D is unclear. The CDR3 totals 18 residues. Germline values: CDR1 KGHSH, CDR2 LQKENI. Trimming left V 1 base short and J 0 bases short, with 16 bases between. CDR3 bases: TGTGCCAGCTCACCACTCCTAACAGCTCAGAGCTCCTACAATGAGCAGTTCTTC. Translation: CASSPLLTAQSSYNEQFF.

The rearrangement joins TRBV5-1 to TRBJ1-1; perhaps TRBD1 as D (6 bases). Trimming cost V 3 bases and J 2 bases, with 11 bases left between them. Per germline, CDR1 SGHRS and CDR2 YFSETQ. The CDR3 consists of 14 residues. The CDR3 region has the DNA TGCGCCAGCAGCTCGGGGACACTAAACACTGAAGCTTTCTTT. Translating it yields CASSSGTLNTEAFF.

The genes are TRBV6-5 and TRBJ1-2; D might be TRBD1 (6 bases). The CDR3 spans 15 residues. Trimming took 0 bases from V and 8 from J, leaving 16 bases between them. The germline gives CDR1 MNHEY, CDR2 SVGAGI. CDR3 nucleotide sequence: TGTGCCAGCAGTTACTCATCCAGGGGCTTCGGGGGCTACACCTTC. Translation gives CASSYSSRGFGGYTF.

The rearrangement links TRBV7-3 to TRBJ2-2; TRBD1 is a possible D gene (5 bases). Trimming stripped 4 bases from V and 3 bases from J, with 12 bases between. The CDR3 totals 15 residues. From germline, CDR1 is SGHTA and CDR2 FQGTGA. The CDR3 loop reads CASSSTQGYTGELFF. CDR3 DNA: TGTGCCAGCAGCTCCACGCAGGGTTACACCGGGGAGCTGTTTTTT.

CDR3 bases: TGTGCCAGCAGTCTTAACAGGGGTGGCACTGAAGCTTTCTTT. It is translated as CASSLNRGGTEAFF. This chain connects TRBV11-1 to TRBJ1-1; 7 bases fit TRBD1. This CDR3 has 14 residues. CDR1 and CDR2 (germline): SGHAT, FQDESV (reference sequence). Unmatched junction bases numbered 8, after V lost 6 bases and J lost 4 bases.

The chain joins TRBV29-1 to TRBJ2-7; 12 nucleotides agree with TRBD2. The CDR3 is 14 residues long. Losses at the gene ends were 6 bases for V and 7 bases for J; bases not matched to a gene: 10. The germline CDR1 and CDR2 sequences are SQVTM and ANQGSEA. In nucleotides, the CDR3 is TGCAGCGTCCTAGCGGGAGGGCCTGTAGTAGAGCAGTACTTC. Translation: CSVLAGGPVVEQYF.

The J gene is TRBJ1-6, the V gene TRBV5-1; TRBD1 aligns across 8 bases. V gave up 5 bases and J gave up 10 bases; unmatched junction bases: 14. The CDR3 runs 16 residues. CDR1 and CDR2 from the germline V gene are SGHRS and YFSETQ. In DNA form, the CDR3 reads TGCGCCAGCAGGTCTGAGGGACAGGCATTACGGTCACCCCTCCACTTT. Translated, it gives CASRSEGQALRSPLHF.

V is TRBV5-4 and J is TRBJ2-7, with 9 bases aligning to TRBD2. V lost 6 bases, J lost 4 bases, and 8 bases stayed unmatched. Germline loops: CDR1 SGHNT, CDR2 YYREEE (reference sequence). The CDR3 contains 14 residues. CDR3 nucleotide sequence: TGTGCCAGCAACTGGGGCGGGGGGGCGTACGAGCAGTACTTC. Translated: CASNWGGGAYEQYF.

This chain connects TRBV6-6 to TRBJ2-5; the D gene is possibly TRBD1 (6 bases). Germline V CDR1 and CDR2: MNHNY, SVGAGI (reference sequence). CDR3 length equals 16 residues. V lost 4 bases to trimming and J lost 5 bases, with 20 bases between them. The CDR3 DNA sequence: TGTGCCAGCAGTTTTTTCTTGGGACATGTGGCTGAGACCCAGTACTTC. Its translation is CASSFFLGHVAETQYF.

The V call is TRBV27, the J call TRBJ2-1, with 10 bases fitting TRBD2. CDR3 length: 15 residues. Per germline, CDR1 MNHEY and CDR2 SMNVEV (reference sequence). The trim removed 6 bases at V and 2 bases at J, leaving 4 bases unmatched. CDR3 sequence reads: CASSITSGTYNEQFF. The CDR3 DNA sequence: TGTGCCAGCAGCATTACTAGCGGGACCTACAATGAGCAGTTCTTC.